This TCR beta chain appears in the sequencing data of a study of cytomegalovirus exposure and HLA in healthy donors. Study conclusions and caveats: Researchers had no immune exposure information except CMV serostatus available.

Trimming took off 3 bases at V and 1 base at J, with 12 bases between the two ends. The CDR3 sequence is 16 residues long. Germline lookup yields CDR1 SGHVS and CDR2 FNYEAQ. Worth noting for this clone: Its specificity is unknown.

This PCR relied on a set of 60 Vbeta primers and 13 Jbeta primers. Sequencing used immunoSEQ multiplex PCR; TCRdb keeps in-frame clones, though not all of them. This table holds approximately 58,000 clones, 65% to 90% found once. The receptor's source is a man younger than 40 in good health and CMV-seronegative. The chain carries TRBV7-6 and TRBJ2-2; D not resolved. Sequencing was done on a sample of PBMCs. The CDR3 spells CASSLSSIRNTGELFF. The DNA of the CDR3 is TGTGCCAGCAGCTTGAGTTCCATAAGGAACACCGGGGAGCTGTTTTTT.